One T cell receptor (beta chain) is described in this entry. Its binding antigen is unknown. No base-level quality is on record; no much larger clone is a single base apart. Collaborating institutions collected whole blood in K2EDTA tubes following their own protocols. For TCRbeta analysis, collaborator samples were shipped as frozen whole blood, as isolated PBMCs, or as DNA extracted from either sample type. The germline V gene gives CDR1 as SNHLY and CDR2 as FYNNEI. The CDR3, cysteine through phenylalanine, is 15 amino acids long. The kept DNA is CDR3 alone, 45 bases in frame from the first base. The junction shows trimming of 6 bases on V and 9 bases on J, plus 21 bases between the germline ends. These data originate in a study of blood T cell repertoires in COVID-19 (dated by TCRdb to about 2020). Notes on the research overall: Samples from collaborators originated in the United States, Italy and Spain and spanned both the acute and convalescent phases of COVID-19. The prospective study material was composed of cDNA or gDNA derived from T cells, B-cell-depleted T cells, or PBMCs. The repertoires were released in a freely available public database intended as a resource for research on the immune response to SARS-CoV-2. HLA class I and class II types, where available, came from metadata supplied by the sample provider rather than from assay-based typing. A de-identified subject ID, COVID-19 status, age in years and sex were almost always included in the sample metadata. The samples were drawn from the first 160 participants of the ongoing ImmuneRACE study and from about 1,200 subjects provided by 6 global collaborators. The dataset comprised deeply sampled blood TCRbeta repertoires from subjects exposed to, actively infected with, or recovered from COVID-19. What the research found in general, with its limitations: Clinical and demographic metadata were provided uncurated, with the amount varying by source and participant.

The immunoSEQ Assay, a bias-controlled multiplex PCR, was used to amplify TCRbeta CDR3 regions from genomic DNA. As for the authors' bioinformatics: The number of nucleated cells in each sample was estimated from the amplification of reference gene primers within the assay. Sequence reads were collapsed and filtered to measure the absolute abundance of every unique TCRbeta CDR3 rearrangement. Productive Simpson clonality was computed per sample as the square root of Simpson's diversity index over productive rearrangements. Drawn from immuneACCESS, this table holds only the in-frame rearrangements with V and J called that TCRdb kept. Clones are partly lost; checked studies trace under half to an unresolved V gene and leave the rest unexplained. The V and J calls and clone size are taken from that table; D and trimming were inferred from the DNA. The sample includes around 26,000 clones, with approximately 90% observed a single time. The ten biggest clones cover roughly 2.8% of the sample.

Sequenced: peripheral blood. Recombination linked TRBV2 to TRBJ1-5; the D gene is perhaps TRBD1, on 6 matching bases. This clonotype was obtained from a human donor in a cohort sampled during active COVID-19. The CDR3 protein sequence reads: CASSVNRVLRRPQHF. The DNA sequence is as follows: TGTGCCAGCAGCGTAAACAGGGTCCTGCGTCGGCCCCAGCATTTT.